These T cell receptor beta chains were read from a single sample in a study of blood T cell repertoires in COVID-19. The table came from immunoSEQ multiplex PCR; TCRdb's copy has only in-frame clones and leaves some out. This table holds 200,000 to 250,000 clones, around 82% found once. Sequenced: PBMCs or T cells enriched from blood (not recorded which). All receptors derive from a woman between 45 and 60 years old who had been exposed to COVID-19. Each CDR3 is given with its conserved first and last residue. Each record gives: V gene, J gene, clone size, D gene, CDR3 DNA, CDR3 protein. A D gene is named only where the DNA matches it firmly. Clone size, where shown, is once, few, many, or a class for clones that have expanded.

V gene: TRBV21-1; J gene: TRBJ2-1; clone size: NA; D gene: NA; CDR3 DNA: TGTGCCAGCAGCAATAAGAGGGGGTGGTATGAGCAGTTCTTC; CDR3 protein: CASSNKRGWYEQFF
V gene: TRBV5-1; J gene: TRBJ1-1; clone size: NA; D gene: NA; CDR3 DNA: TGCGCCAGCAGCTTGGAAGGACAGAGTTTAAACACTGAAGCTTTCTTT; CDR3 protein: CASSLEGQSLNTEAFF
V gene: TRBV5-1; J gene: TRBJ1-2; clone size: NA; D gene: NA; CDR3 DNA: TGCGCCAGCAGCTCCTCGGGGGGACTGAACTATGGCTACACCTTC; CDR3 protein: CASSSSGGLNYGYTF
V gene: TRBV5-5; J gene: TRBJ2-7; clone size: NA; D gene: NA; CDR3 DNA: TGTGCCAGCAGCTTGGGGTCCAAGCTGTACGAGCAGTACTTC; CDR3 protein: CASSLGSKLYEQYF
V gene: TRBV7-9; J gene: TRBJ1-5; clone size: NA; D gene: NA; CDR3 DNA: TGTGCCAGCAGCTCACAGGGTAACCAGCCCCAGCATTTT; CDR3 protein: CASSSQGNQPQHF
V gene: TRBV6-5; J gene: TRBJ1-1; clone size: NA; D gene: NA; CDR3 DNA: TGTGCCAGCAGTACACATGGGGCGGACACTGAAGCTTTCTTT; CDR3 protein: CASSTHGADTEAFF
V gene: TRBV3-1/TRBV3-2; J gene: TRBJ2-7; clone size: NA; D gene: NA; CDR3 DNA: TGTGCCAGCAGCCAAGGGGGCAACACATACTACGAGCAGTACTTC; CDR3 protein: CASSQGGNTYYEQYF
V gene: TRBV28; J gene: TRBJ1-5; clone size: NA; D gene: NA; CDR3 DNA: TGTGCCAGCAGTTTCTACAGGGGCAATCAGCCCCAGCATTTT; CDR3 protein: CASSFYRGNQPQHF
V gene: TRBV6-5; J gene: TRBJ1-6; clone size: NA; D gene: TRBD1; CDR3 DNA: TGTGCCAGCAGTAGACGGACAGGGAACAATTCACCCCTCCACTTT; CDR3 protein: CASSRRTGNNSPLHF
V gene: TRBV5-1; J gene: TRBJ1-3; clone size: NA; D gene: TRBD1; CDR3 DNA: TGCGCCAGCAGCTTGGTGGGGTTTATATGGACAGGGGGGAAACCCTCTGGAAACACCATATATTTT; CDR3 protein: CASSLVGFIWTGGKPSGNTIYF
V gene: TRBV27; J gene: TRBJ2-3; clone size: NA; D gene: NA; CDR3 DNA: TGTGCCAGCAGTTTGATAACTAGCACAGATACGCAGTATTTT; CDR3 protein: CASSLITSTDTQYF
V gene: TRBV15; J gene: TRBJ2-6; clone size: few; D gene: NA; CDR3 DNA: TGTGCCACCAGCAGAGAAAGACGTCTCTCGGGAGCATCTGGGGCCAACGTCCTGACTTTC; CDR3 protein: CATSRERRLSGASGANVLTF
V gene: TRBV10-3; J gene: TRBJ2-1; clone size: NA; D gene: NA; CDR3 DNA: TGTGCCATCAGCCAATACAATGAGCAGTTCTTC; CDR3 protein: CAISQYNEQFF
V gene: TRBV4-3; J gene: TRBJ2-1; clone size: few; D gene: TRBD2; CDR3 DNA: TGCGCCAGCAGCCCGGGGGGGGAAAATGAGCAGTTCTTC; CDR3 protein: CASSPGGENEQFF
V gene: TRBV30; J gene: TRBJ1-1; clone size: NA; D gene: NA; CDR3 DNA: TGTGCCTCGAGGCGGGGGAACACTGAAGCTTTCTTT; CDR3 protein: CASRRGNTEAFF
V gene: TRBV4-1; J gene: TRBJ1-6; clone size: NA; D gene: TRBD1; CDR3 DNA: TGCGCCAGCAGCCAAGCGGGACAGGGGGCTTCCTATAATTCACCCCTCCACTTT; CDR3 protein: CASSQAGQGASYNSPLHF
V gene: TRBV29-1; J gene: TRBJ1-4; clone size: NA; D gene: TRBD1; CDR3 DNA: TGCAGCGTCCGACAGGGTGGAGGTGAAAAACTGTTTTTT; CDR3 protein: CSVRQGGGEKLFF
V gene: TRBV11-2; J gene: TRBJ1-4; clone size: NA; D gene: NA; CDR3 DNA: TGTGCCAGCAGCTTATACAGCATAGGCGAAAAACTGTTTTTT; CDR3 protein: CASSLYSIGEKLFF
V gene: TRBV9; J gene: TRBJ1-1; clone size: NA; D gene: NA; CDR3 DNA: TGTGCCAGCAGCGATATTTCACTGGGAGGGACTGAAGCTTTCTTT; CDR3 protein: CASSDISLGGTEAFF
V gene: TRBV9; J gene: TRBJ2-5; clone size: NA; D gene: NA; CDR3 DNA: TGTGCCAGCAGCGTAGCTGGCAGATCCCAAGAGACCCAGTACTTC; CDR3 protein: CASSVAGRSQETQYF
V gene: TRBV5-8; J gene: TRBJ1-2; clone size: NA; D gene: TRBD1; CDR3 DNA: TGTGCCAGCAGCTCCCGGGACAGGGCGTACGGCTACACCTTC; CDR3 protein: CASSSRDRAYGYTF
V gene: TRBV10-3; J gene: TRBJ2-1; clone size: NA; D gene: NA; CDR3 DNA: TGTGCCTCCGGAGGAGGGGGGGCCGATGAGCAGTTCTTC; CDR3 protein: CASGGGGADEQFF
V gene: TRBV3-1/TRBV3-2; J gene: TRBJ2-1; clone size: NA; D gene: TRBD2; CDR3 DNA: TGTGCCAGCAGCCAAAGGCGTAGCGGGGGGATTATCCAGGGTGAGCAGTTCTTC; CDR3 protein: CASSQRRSGGIIQGEQFF
V gene: TRBV28; J gene: TRBJ1-1; clone size: few; D gene: TRBD1; CDR3 DNA: TGTGCCAGCAGAAGGACAGGGGGGACTGAAGCTTTCTTT; CDR3 protein: CASRRTGGTEAFF
V gene: TRBV7-9; J gene: TRBJ1-1; clone size: NA; D gene: NA; CDR3 DNA: TGTGCCAGTGTCGGCACTGAAGCTTTCTTT; CDR3 protein: CASVGTEAFF
V gene: TRBV28; J gene: TRBJ1-2; clone size: once; D gene: NA; CDR3 DNA: TGTGCCAGCAGCTTAAGGGGGTGGGTCTATGGCTACACCTTC; CDR3 protein: CASSLRGWVYGYTF
V gene: TRBV9; J gene: TRBJ1-1; clone size: NA; D gene: NA; CDR3 DNA: TGTGCCAGCAGCGTGAGGGGGTCGGACACTGAAGCTTTCTTT; CDR3 protein: CASSVRGSDTEAFF
V gene: TRBV7-2; J gene: TRBJ2-5; clone size: NA; D gene: NA; CDR3 DNA: TGTGCCAGCACCCAGGGACTTTTCGGGACCCAGTACTTC; CDR3 protein: CASTQGLFGTQYF
V gene: TRBV9; J gene: TRBJ1-3; clone size: NA; D gene: TRBD1; CDR3 DNA: TGTGCCAGCAGCGAGGGGACAGGGCCAAACACCATATATTTT; CDR3 protein: CASSEGTGPNTIYF
V gene: TRBV5-1; J gene: TRBJ1-2; clone size: NA; D gene: NA; CDR3 DNA: TGCGCCAGCAGCCAAACTACAGGCCCCTATGGCTACACCTTC; CDR3 protein: CASSQTTGPYGYTF
V gene: TRBV11-2; J gene: TRBJ2-2; clone size: NA; D gene: NA; CDR3 DNA: TGTGCCAGCAGCTTCCGCGGGGTCACCGGGGAGCTGTTTTTT; CDR3 protein: CASSFRGVTGELFF
V gene: TRBV4-3; J gene: TRBJ1-2; clone size: NA; D gene: NA; CDR3 DNA: TGCGCCAGCAGCCCCATAGGAGGGGTTAACTATGGCTACACCTTC; CDR3 protein: CASSPIGGVNYGYTF
V gene: TRBV7-8; J gene: TRBJ2-3; clone size: NA; D gene: TRBD2; CDR3 DNA: TGTGCCAGCAGAAGCGGGGGGATGCATACGCAGTATTTT; CDR3 protein: CASRSGGMHTQYF
V gene: TRBV6-5; J gene: TRBJ2-7; clone size: few; D gene: NA; CDR3 DNA: TGTGCCAGCCGGGAGCAGAGGGGGGGCGTCAACGAGCAGTACTTC; CDR3 protein: CASREQRGGVNEQYF
V gene: TRBV6-4; J gene: TRBJ2-3; clone size: NA; D gene: NA; CDR3 DNA: TGTGCCAGCAGTGCAAGCGCAGAAATCACAGATACGCAGTATTTT; CDR3 protein: CASSASAEITDTQYF
V gene: TRBV7-8; J gene: TRBJ2-7; clone size: NA; D gene: TRBD1; CDR3 DNA: TGTGCCAGCAGCTCTACCCGGACAGGGCACTACGAGCAGTACTTC; CDR3 protein: CASSSTRTGHYEQYF
V gene: TRBV23-1; J gene: TRBJ2-3; clone size: NA; D gene: NA; CDR3 DNA: TGCGCCAGCAGTCACGCAGGGGACCTCACAGATACGCAGTATTTT; CDR3 protein: CASSHAGDLTDTQYF
V gene: TRBV7-2; J gene: TRBJ1-2; clone size: NA; D gene: NA; CDR3 DNA: TGTGCCAGCAGCCCTTTTTTCCCGACAGCTAACTATGGCTACACCTTC; CDR3 protein: CASSPFFPTANYGYTF
V gene: TRBV19; J gene: TRBJ1-1; clone size: NA; D gene: TRBD1; CDR3 DNA: TGTGCCAGTAGTTCTTCAGGGGGCGCGCGGACTGAAGCTTTCTTT; CDR3 protein: CASSSSGGARTEAFF
V gene: TRBV18; J gene: TRBJ2-7; clone size: NA; D gene: TRBD1; CDR3 DNA: TGTGCCAGCTCAAGGGACAGGTACGAGCAGTACTTC; CDR3 protein: CASSRDRYEQYF
V gene: TRBV9; J gene: TRBJ2-1; clone size: NA; D gene: TRBD2; CDR3 DNA: TGTGCCAGCAGCGTAGGAGCGGGGGGTACCTACAATGAGCAGTTCTTC; CDR3 protein: CASSVGAGGTYNEQFF
V gene: TRBV2; J gene: TRBJ1-4; clone size: NA; D gene: TRBD1; CDR3 DNA: TGTGCCAGCAGTGCAACAGGGGTGACTAATGAAAAACTGTTTTTT; CDR3 protein: CASSATGVTNEKLFF
V gene: TRBV3-1/TRBV3-2; J gene: TRBJ1-1; clone size: NA; D gene: NA; CDR3 DNA: TGTGCCAGCAGCCAAGTAGACGGATGGAGTGAAGCTTTCTTT; CDR3 protein: CASSQVDGWSEAFF
V gene: TRBV23-1; J gene: TRBJ2-7; clone size: once; D gene: TRBD1; CDR3 DNA: TGCGCCAGCAGTCAACGCCTGACAACAGGGACAGGGGCTTGGGAGCAGTACTTC; CDR3 protein: CASSQRLTTGTGAWEQYF
V gene: TRBV20-1; J gene: TRBJ2-7; clone size: NA; D gene: NA; CDR3 DNA: TGCAGTGCTACCGAGGTCTACGAGCAGTACTTC; CDR3 protein: CSATEVYEQYF
V gene: TRBV19; J gene: TRBJ2-5; clone size: NA; D gene: TRBD1; CDR3 DNA: TGTGCCAGTAGGCCGGGACAGGGGGCTGAGACCCAGTACTTC; CDR3 protein: CASRPGQGAETQYF
V gene: TRBV3-1/TRBV3-2; J gene: TRBJ2-1; clone size: NA; D gene: TRBD2; CDR3 DNA: TGTGCCAGCAGCCGCAAGGTGGGGGGGGGCAATGAGCAGTTCTTC; CDR3 protein: CASSRKVGGGNEQFF
V gene: TRBV5-8; J gene: TRBJ1-5; clone size: NA; D gene: NA; CDR3 DNA: TGTGCCAGCAGCTTGGGGCAGGTAGGCCAGCCCCAGCATTTT; CDR3 protein: CASSLGQVGQPQHF
V gene: TRBV5-1; J gene: TRBJ2-7; clone size: NA; D gene: NA; CDR3 DNA: TGCGCCAGCAGCCTTCAGCCGGAGAGTTACGAGCAGTACTTC; CDR3 protein: CASSLQPESYEQYF
V gene: TRBV5-1; J gene: TRBJ1-2; clone size: once; D gene: NA; CDR3 DNA: TGCGCCAGCAGCGGGGGAAACAGGGTTACCTATGGCTACACCTTC; CDR3 protein: CASSGGNRVTYGYTF
V gene: TRBV7-2; J gene: TRBJ2-5; clone size: NA; D gene: NA; CDR3 DNA: TGTGCCAGCAGCCCCCTGACAGGAATGTACCAAGAGACCCAGTACTTC; CDR3 protein: CASSPLTGMYQETQYF
V gene: TRBV5-8; J gene: TRBJ2-1; clone size: once; D gene: NA; CDR3 DNA: TGTGCCAGCAGCTTGGGTCTGAGGCAGTTCTTC; CDR3 protein: CASSLGLRQFF
V gene: TRBV13; J gene: TRBJ1-1; clone size: NA; D gene: NA; CDR3 DNA: TGTGCCAGCAGCTTAGAGAACAGGGAGGCTTTCTTT; CDR3 protein: CASSLENREAFF
V gene: TRBV13; J gene: TRBJ1-2; clone size: NA; D gene: NA; CDR3 DNA: TGTGCCAGCAGCTTAGACAGGGCCAGCTACACCTTC; CDR3 protein: CASSLDRASYTF